What follows describes a single TCR beta chain. What it recognizes is unknown. The data derive from a study of human T cells and chemical hapten exposure. Study in general: Chiefly women, the patients showed alopecia areata, totalis or universalis. General study findings and limits: Alopecia affected the donors, so their immune response may differ from healthy people's.

The time point: patch test 2, 6 weeks after DPC sensitization. Stated treatment: therapeutic diphenylcyclopropenone sensitization with weekly scalp DPC. Unique molecular identifiers were attached to individual cDNA molecules during library preparation. TCRdb passed the RACE reads through MiXCR, listing each CDR3 protein once. The repertoire holds more than 80,000 distinct CDR3 sequences, with less than 11% as singletons. Germline CDR1 reads SGHAT; CDR2 reads FQNNGV. V lost 5 bases and J lost 7, with 18 bases in between. The CDR3 sequence is 14 residues long. The chain combines TRBV11-2 with TRBJ2-7; unclear D gene. This material consisted of whole blood, taken in connection with sensitization to the hapten diphenylcyclopropenone (DPC). The TCR sequence derives from a woman in her forties or fifties with alopecia areata. Some clones in this sample may be carry-over from other donors' samples. CDR3 in amino acids: CASSVGRSAKEQYF. The CDR3 DNA reads as TGTGCCAGCAGCGTAGGACGGTCGGCAAAGGAGCAGTACTTC.